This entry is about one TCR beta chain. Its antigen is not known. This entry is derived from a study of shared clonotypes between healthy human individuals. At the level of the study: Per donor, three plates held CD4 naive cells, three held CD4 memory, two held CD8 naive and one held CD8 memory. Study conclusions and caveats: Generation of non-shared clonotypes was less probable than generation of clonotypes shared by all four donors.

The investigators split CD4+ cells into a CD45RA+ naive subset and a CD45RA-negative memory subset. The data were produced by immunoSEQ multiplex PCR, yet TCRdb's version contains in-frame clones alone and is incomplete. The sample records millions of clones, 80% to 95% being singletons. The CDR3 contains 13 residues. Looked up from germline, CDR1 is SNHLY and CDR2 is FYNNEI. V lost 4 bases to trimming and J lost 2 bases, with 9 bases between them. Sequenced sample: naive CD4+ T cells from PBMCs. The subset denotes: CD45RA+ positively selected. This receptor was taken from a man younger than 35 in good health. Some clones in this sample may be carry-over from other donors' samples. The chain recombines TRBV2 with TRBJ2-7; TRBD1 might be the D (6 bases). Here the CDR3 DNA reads TGTGCCAGCAGTGGCAGGGGACCCTACGAGCAGTACTTC. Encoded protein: CASSGRGPYEQYF.